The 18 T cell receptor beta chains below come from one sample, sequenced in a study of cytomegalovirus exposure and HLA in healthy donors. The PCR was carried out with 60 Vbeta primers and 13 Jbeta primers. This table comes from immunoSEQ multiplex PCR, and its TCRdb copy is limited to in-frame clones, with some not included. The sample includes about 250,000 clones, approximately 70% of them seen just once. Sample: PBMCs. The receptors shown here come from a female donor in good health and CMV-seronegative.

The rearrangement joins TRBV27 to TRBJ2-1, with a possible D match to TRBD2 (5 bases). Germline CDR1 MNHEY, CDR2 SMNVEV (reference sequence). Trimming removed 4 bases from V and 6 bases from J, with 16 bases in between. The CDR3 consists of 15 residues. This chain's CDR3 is CASSSEGLILNEQFF. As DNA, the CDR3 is TGTGCCAGCAGTTCTGAGGGCCTCATTCTCAATGAGCAGTTCTTC.

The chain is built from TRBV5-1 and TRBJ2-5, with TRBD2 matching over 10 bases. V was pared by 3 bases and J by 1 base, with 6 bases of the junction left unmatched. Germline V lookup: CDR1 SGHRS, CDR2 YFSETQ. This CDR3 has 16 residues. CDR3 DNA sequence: TGCGCCAGCAGCTACATAGCTAGCGGGGGCCAAGAGACCCAGTACTTC. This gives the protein CASSYIASGGQETQYF.

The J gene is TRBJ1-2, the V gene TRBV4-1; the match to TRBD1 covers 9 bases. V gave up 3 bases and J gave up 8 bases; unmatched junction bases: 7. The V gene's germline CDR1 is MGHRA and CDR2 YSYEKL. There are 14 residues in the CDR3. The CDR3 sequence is CASSQLQGASGYTF. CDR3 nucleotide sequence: TGCGCCAGCAGCCAGTTACAGGGGGCGTCCGGCTACACCTTC.

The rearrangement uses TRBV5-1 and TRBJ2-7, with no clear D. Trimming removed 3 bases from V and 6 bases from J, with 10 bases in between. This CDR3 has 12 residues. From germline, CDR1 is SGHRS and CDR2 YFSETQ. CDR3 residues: CASSSFGLEQYF. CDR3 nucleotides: TGCGCCAGCAGCTCCTTCGGTCTCGAGCAGTACTTC.

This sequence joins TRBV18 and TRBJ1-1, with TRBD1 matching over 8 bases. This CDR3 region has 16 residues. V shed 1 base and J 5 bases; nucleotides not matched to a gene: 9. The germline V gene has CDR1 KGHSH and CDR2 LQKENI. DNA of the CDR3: TGTGCCAGCTCACCACTCTTAAGCCGGGACAGGACTGAAGCTTTCTTT. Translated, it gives CASSPLLSRDRTEAFF.

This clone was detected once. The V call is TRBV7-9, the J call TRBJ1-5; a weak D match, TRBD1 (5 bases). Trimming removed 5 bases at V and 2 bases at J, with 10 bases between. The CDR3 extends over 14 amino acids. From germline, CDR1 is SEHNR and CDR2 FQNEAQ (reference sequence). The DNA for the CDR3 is TGTGCCAGCAGCCAGGGTTGGGGCAATCAGCCCCAGCATTTT. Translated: CASSQGWGNQPQHF.

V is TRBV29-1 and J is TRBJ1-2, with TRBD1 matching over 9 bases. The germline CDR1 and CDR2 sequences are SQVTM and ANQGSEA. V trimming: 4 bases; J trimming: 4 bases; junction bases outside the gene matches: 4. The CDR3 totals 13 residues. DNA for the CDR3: TGCAGCGTTGGTGCGGGACAGGGCTATGGCTACACCTTC. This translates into CSVGAGQGYGYTF. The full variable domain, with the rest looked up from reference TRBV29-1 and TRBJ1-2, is SAVISQKPSRDICQRGTSLTIQCQVDSQVTMMFWYRQQPGQSLTLIATANQGSEATYESGFVIDKFPISRPNLTFSTLTVSNMSPEDSSIYLCSVGAGQGYGYTFGSGTRLTVV.

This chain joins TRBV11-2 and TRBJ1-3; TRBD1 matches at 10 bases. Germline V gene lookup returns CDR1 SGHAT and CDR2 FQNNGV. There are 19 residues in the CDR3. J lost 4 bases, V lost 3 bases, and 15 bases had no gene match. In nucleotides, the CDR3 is TGTGCCAGCAGCTTTTTGGGACAGGGGACTTCACGAGCGGGAAACACCATATATTTT. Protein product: CASSFLGQGTSRAGNTIYF.

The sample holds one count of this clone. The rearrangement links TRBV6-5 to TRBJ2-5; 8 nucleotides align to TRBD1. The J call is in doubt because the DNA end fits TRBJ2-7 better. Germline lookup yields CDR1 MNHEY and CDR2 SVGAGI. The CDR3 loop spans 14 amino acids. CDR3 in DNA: TGTGCCAGCAGTAGAGGACAGGGAGGCTACGAGCAGTACTTC. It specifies CASSRGQGGYEQYF.

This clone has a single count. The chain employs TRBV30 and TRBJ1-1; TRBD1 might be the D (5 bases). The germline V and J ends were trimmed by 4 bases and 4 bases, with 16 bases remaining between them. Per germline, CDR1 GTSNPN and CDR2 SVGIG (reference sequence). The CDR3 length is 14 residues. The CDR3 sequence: CAWKWRGRGTEAFF. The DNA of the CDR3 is TGTGCCTGGAAGTGGAGGGGACGGGGCACTGAAGCTTTCTTT.

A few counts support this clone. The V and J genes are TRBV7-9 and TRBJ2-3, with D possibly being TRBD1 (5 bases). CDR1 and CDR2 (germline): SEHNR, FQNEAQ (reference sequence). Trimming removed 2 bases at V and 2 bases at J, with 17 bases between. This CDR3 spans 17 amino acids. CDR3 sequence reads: CASSLRGRQPFTDTQYF. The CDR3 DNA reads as TGTGCCAGCAGCTTACGAGGTAGACAGCCCTTCACAGATACGCAGTATTTT. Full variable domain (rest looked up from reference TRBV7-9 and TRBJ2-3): DTGVSQNPRHKITKRGQNVTFRCDPISEHNRLYWYRQTLGQGPEFLTYFQNEAQLEKSRLLSDRFSAERPKGSFSTLEIQRTEQGDSAMYLCASSLRGRQPFTDTQYFGPGTRLTVL.

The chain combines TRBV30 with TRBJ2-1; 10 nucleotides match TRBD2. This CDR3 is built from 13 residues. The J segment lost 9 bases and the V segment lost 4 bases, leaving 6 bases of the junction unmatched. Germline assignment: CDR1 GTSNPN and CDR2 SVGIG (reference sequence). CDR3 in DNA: TGTGCCTGGACTGAAACTAGCGGGACTGAGCAGTTCTTC. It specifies CAWTETSGTEQFF.

CDR3 amino acids: CASGAGTVNTGELFF. CDR3 nucleotides: TGCGCCAGCGGCGCCGGGACTGTGAACACCGGGGAGCTGTTTTTT. The chain employs TRBV10-2 and TRBJ2-2; TRBD2 is a possible D gene (6 bases). The CDR3 contains 15 residues. V lost 8 bases to trimming and J lost 1 base, with 14 bases between them. Germline-derived CDR1 and CDR2 are WSHSY and SAAADI.

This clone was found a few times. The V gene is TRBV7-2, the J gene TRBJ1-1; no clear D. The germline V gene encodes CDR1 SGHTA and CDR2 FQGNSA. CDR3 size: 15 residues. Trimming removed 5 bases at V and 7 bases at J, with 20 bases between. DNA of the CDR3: TGTGCCAGCAGCGCCAGCCAGATGCCAGCGGGTGAAGCTTTCTTT. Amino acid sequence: CASSASQMPAGEAFF.

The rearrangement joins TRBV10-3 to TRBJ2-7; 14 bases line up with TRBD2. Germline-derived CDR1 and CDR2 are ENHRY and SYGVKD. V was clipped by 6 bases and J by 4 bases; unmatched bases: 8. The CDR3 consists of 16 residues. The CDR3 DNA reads TGTGCCATCAGGACGTCCGGGACTAGCGGGAGTTACGAGCAGTACTTC. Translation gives CAIRTSGTSGSYEQYF.

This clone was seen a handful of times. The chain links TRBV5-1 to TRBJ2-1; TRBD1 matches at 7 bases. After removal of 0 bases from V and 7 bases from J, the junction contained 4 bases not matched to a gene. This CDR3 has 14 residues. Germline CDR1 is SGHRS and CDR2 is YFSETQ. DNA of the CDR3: TGCGCCAGCAGCTTGGAGGCAGGGGGAAATGAGCAGTTCTTC. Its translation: CASSLEAGGNEQFF.

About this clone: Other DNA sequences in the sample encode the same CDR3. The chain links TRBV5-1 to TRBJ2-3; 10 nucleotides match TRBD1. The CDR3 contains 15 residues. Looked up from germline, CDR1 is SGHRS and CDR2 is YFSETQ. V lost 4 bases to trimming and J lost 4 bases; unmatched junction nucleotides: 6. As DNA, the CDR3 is TGCGCCAGCAGCCTAAGACAGGGGGCCCCAGATACGCAGTATTTT. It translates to CASSLRQGAPDTQYF.

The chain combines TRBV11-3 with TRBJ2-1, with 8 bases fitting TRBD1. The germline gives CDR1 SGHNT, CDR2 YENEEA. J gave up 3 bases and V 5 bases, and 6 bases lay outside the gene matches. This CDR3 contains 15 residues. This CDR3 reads CASSAGTGGYNEQFF. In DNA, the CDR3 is TGTGCCAGCAGCGCCGGGACAGGTGGCTACAATGAGCAGTTCTTC.